These 12 T cell receptor beta chains share one sample of origin, sequenced in a study of read filtering for tumor transcriptome and immune sequencing. The library was built from about 400 ng RNA with molecular barcoded adaptors for alpha/delta and beta/gamma chains. TCRdb recomputed calls from the reads with MiXCR, one row per CDR3 protein. The repertoire holds 20,000 to 25,000 distinct CDR3 sequences, with roughly 15% as singletons. Input material: a population of CD138-negative cells sorted from bone marrow. These receptors were taken from a donor aged 40 or over with multiple myeloma.

This clonotype was found many times. This chain connects TRBV29-1 to TRBJ2-7; 7 bases line up with TRBD1. CDR1 is SQVTM and CDR2 is ANQGSEA in the germline V gene. CDR3 length: 13 amino acids. The junction had 3 bases not matched to a gene; V was cut back by 3 bases and J by 1 base. CDR3 residues: CSVEWDSSYEQYF. As DNA, the CDR3 is TGCAGCGTTGAGTGGGACAGTTCCTACGAGCAGTACTTC.

This clonotype has at least ten counts. The chain is built from TRBV5-1 and TRBJ1-1; possibly TRBD1 for D (5 bases). The CDR3 sequence is 13 residues long. Looked up from germline, CDR1 is SGHRS and CDR2 is YFSETQ. V lost 0 bases and J 3 bases, leaving 6 bases between the germline ends. The CDR3 nucleotides are TGCGCCAGCAGCTTGGGACAGTACACTGAAGCTTTCTTT. Translation gives CASSLGQYTEAFF.

In this sample, this clonotype turned up many times. The chain combines TRBV11-2 with TRBJ2-5; D possibly corresponds to TRBD1 (6 bases). CDR1 is SGHAT, CDR2 FQNNGV, per germline. The CDR3 loop spans 15 amino acids. V was cut by 4 bases and J by 2 bases, with 14 bases left in between. The chain's CDR3 is CASSSGRGFQETQYF. CDR3 DNA sequence: TGTGCCAGCAGCTCGGGCAGGGGATTTCAAGAGACCCAGTACTTC.

This clonotype has ten or more counts. The chain couples TRBV29-1 to TRBJ2-2; D unclear. CDR1 is SQVTM and CDR2 is ANQGSEA in the germline V gene. V gave up 4 bases and J gave up 3 bases, with 9 bases separating them. This CDR3 is 13 amino acids long. The CDR3 reads CSVVTAHTGELFF. The CDR3 bases are TGCAGCGTTGTCACAGCCCACACCGGGGAGCTGTTTTTT.

This clonotype was seen only a few times. A clone one base away is much larger, so this may be a read error. The chain links TRBV29-1 to TRBJ2-3; the match to TRBD2 covers 14 bases. Germline V lookup: CDR1 SQVTM, CDR2 ANQGSEA. This CDR3 spans 15 amino acids. The CDR3 is CSVEEGLAGEDTLYF. CDR3 nucleotide sequence: TGCAGCGTTGAAGAGGGACTAGCGGGAGAAGATACGCTGTATTTT.

Worth noting for this clonotype: This CDR3 fails to terminate in the conserved phenylalanine or tryptophan, so it likely reflects a read error. The limits of the CDR3 on the DNA are not certain, so only TCRdb's listed CDR3 is given. The chain is built from TRBV4-2 and TRBJ2-7; the DNA was not used to check the table's D call, TRBD1. Both ends counted, the CDR3 spans 15 residues. Per the germline V gene, CDR1 is LGHNA and CDR2 is YNFKEQ. CDR3 region: CASSQVLGGAYERYS.

This clonotype was seen a handful of times. The rearrangement links TRBV7-2 to TRBJ2-5; 9 nucleotides match TRBD2. The CDR3 covers 17 residues. J was trimmed by 5 bases and V by 5 bases; bases with no gene match: 15. The germline V gene encodes CDR1 SGHTA and CDR2 FQGNSA. This CDR3 reads CASSPLRGSGSGETQYF. CDR3 in DNA: TGTGCCAGCAGCCCGCTCCGGGGTAGCGGGAGTGGCGAGACCCAGTACTTC.

This clonotype has ten or more counts. The chain uses TRBV24-1 and TRBJ2-1, with no clear D. Trimming cost V 4 bases and J 4 bases, with 7 bases left between them. The CDR3 loop spans 13 amino acids. The germline CDR1 and CDR2 sequences are KGHDR and SFDVKD. The CDR3 region has the DNA TGTGCCACCAGTGAAACGGAGTACAATGAGCAGTTCTTC. As protein: CATSETEYNEQFF.

This clonotype was seen only a few times. The rearrangement joins TRBV11-3 to TRBJ2-1, with TRBD2 as a possible D gene (6 bases). With 4 bases removed from V and 9 bases from J, the gap between germline ends came to 19 bases. Germline V lookup: CDR1 SGHNT, CDR2 YENEEA. The CDR3 extends over 15 amino acids. The CDR3 bases are TGTGCCAGCAGCTCCTCTGTCGGGAGCGGTGGTGAGCAGTTCTTC. It translates to CASSSSVGSGGEQFF.

This clonotype was counted many times. This chain links TRBV7-2 with TRBJ1-4; 9 nucleotides align to TRBD1. Germline lookup yields CDR1 SGHTA and CDR2 FQGNSA. The CDR3 is made up of 14 amino acids. Unmatched junction bases numbered 6, after V lost 5 bases and J lost 8 bases. As DNA, the CDR3 is TGTGCCAGCAGCGCATACAGGGGGCTGGAAAAACTGTTTTTT. Protein: CASSAYRGLEKLFF.

This clonotype was seen more than once but under ten times. A much bigger clone sits one base away, suggesting this may be a read error. The genes are TRBV10-3 and TRBJ2-7; maybe TRBD2 (7 bases). The CDR3 runs 15 residues. Germline lookup yields CDR1 ENHRY and CDR2 SYGVKD. V was shortened by 10 bases and J by 5 bases, with 24 bases between the two germline ends. The CDR3: CATQAAGARVDEQYF. The CDR3 nucleotides are TGTGCCACCCAAGCCGCGGGGGCCAGGGTAGACGAGCAGTACTTC.

In this sample, this clonotype turned up many times. The V and J genes are TRBV29-1 and TRBJ1-1, with 7 bases that match TRBD1. Germline-derived CDR1 and CDR2 are SQVTM and ANQGSEA. With V trimmed by 5 bases and J by 4 bases, 4 bases remained unmatched. The CDR3 has 12 amino acids. The CDR3: CSVTGEVTEAFF. The CDR3 DNA sequence: TGCAGCGTTACAGGGGAGGTCACTGAAGCTTTCTTT.